This T cell receptor beta chain was documented in a study of blood T cell repertoires in COVID-19. Study at large: T cells, B-cell-depleted T cells, or PBMCs provided the cDNA or gDNA that served as material.

Produced via immunoSEQ multiplex PCR; TCRdb's table is partial and in-frame only. The data contain over 80,000 clones, more than 80% of them seen just once; the ten biggest clones take up approximately 10%. The V and J ends lost 5 bases and 4 bases, in that order; junction bases with no gene match: 5. The CDR3 has 15 residues. CDR1 is SGHVS, CDR2 FQNEAQ, per germline. This clonotype originated in a woman aged 70-85 years with acute or convalescent COVID-19. The sequenced material came from peripheral blood. The chain combines TRBV7-8 with TRBJ2-5, with 12 bases matching TRBD2. The CDR3 spells CASSDRLAGVETQYF. In DNA, the CDR3 is TGTGCCAGCAGCGATCGACTAGCGGGGGTAGAGACCCAGTACTTC.